This T cell receptor (beta chain) stems from a study of blood T cells in healthy people across ages. This clonotype was seen a handful of times. The antigen is unknown. CDR3 length: 14 amino acids. Germline V gene sequence: CDR1 SEHNR, CDR2 FQNEAQ (reference sequence). V was trimmed by 2 bases and J by 4 bases, leaving 12 bases between them. Then a second PCR, running about 7 to 11 cycles, was carried out with a sample-barcoded 5' primer and a J-beta primer mix. TCRdb itself ran the 5' RACE reads through MiXCR, one entry per CDR3 protein. The sample includes 2 million or so distinct CDR3 sequences, 40% to 55% of them seen just once. The total RNA that was extracted per sample amounted to at least 5 micrograms. General study results and limits: PBMCs were not sorted, which prevented a conclusive comparison of naive versus antigen-experienced cells.

The chain has TRBV7-9 and TRBJ2-7, with D possibly called TRBD1 or TRBD2 (5 bases each). The sequence came from a middle-aged woman in good health. Input material: blood. The CDR3 bases are TGTGCCAGCAGCTTAAATGGGGGTATGTACGAGCAGTACTTC. It codes for CASSLNGGMYEQYF.